The 15 T cell receptor beta chains reported below all come from one sample, sequenced in a study of regulatory T cells in long-lasting Graves disease. Time point reported: newly diagnosed GD, antithyroid drugs for less than 3 months. Generation of the TCR library employed RNA extracted from PBMCs. Sequencing libraries for TCR beta were prepared with iRepertoire HTBI primers and Arm-PCR of CDR3 regions. TCRdb redid the calling of the multiplex PCR reads with MiXCR, one entry per CDR3 protein. This table has more than 300,000 distinct CDR3 sequences, approximately 12% appearing once. These sequences were also reported in another study, on T cells in Graves' hyperthyroidism and ophthalmopathy.

The sample here was peripheral blood mononuclear cells (PBMCs), taken at new diagnosis, from a patient treated with antithyroid drugs. The receptors were sampled from a woman younger than 30 with Graves disease.

This clonotype has at least ten counts. The rearrangement joins TRBV5-1 to TRBJ2-3; 8 bases map to TRBD1. V lost 2 bases and J lost 3; bases outside the gene matches: 8. The CDR3 extends over 16 amino acids. Germline CDR1 reads SGHRS; CDR2 reads YFSETQ. The CDR3 sequence is CASSFSGTGLTDTQYF. The CDR3 bases are TGCGCCAGCAGCTTCTCCGGGACAGGATTAACAGATACGCAGTATTTT.

In regard to this clonotype: A much larger clonotype is one base distant, so this may be a read error. This sequence joins TRBV9 and TRBJ2-5, with 9 bases identical to TRBD2. CDR1 and CDR2 (germline): SGDLS, YYNGEE. V trimming: 1 base; J trimming: 11 bases; junction bases outside the gene matches: 18. This CDR3 is 17 amino acids long. The CDR3 is CASSVLAGSGSYNEQYF. CDR3 coding DNA: TGTGCCAGCAGCGTACTAGCGGGAAGCGGTTCCTACAATGAGCAGTACTTC. Full variable domain (missing parts from reference TRBV9 and TRBJ2-5): DSGVTQTPKHLITATGQRVTLRCSPRSGDLSVYWYQQSLDQGLQFLIQYYNGEERAKGNILERFSAQQFPDLHSELNLSSLELGDSALYFCASSVLAGSGSYNEQYFGPGTRLLVL.

This clonotype was detected a few times. The chain is built from TRBV29-1 and TRBJ1-4; 8 bases align to TRBD1. The germline V gene encodes CDR1 SQVTM and CDR2 ANQGSEA. The CDR3 runs 12 residues. V shed 6 bases, J shed 5 bases, and the junction held 2 bases outside the gene matches. Here the CDR3 DNA reads TGCAGCGTCCGGGACAGGAATGAAAAACTGTTTTTT. Protein sequence: CSVRDRNEKLFF.

The rearrangement uses TRBV7-2 and TRBJ2-2; 8 bases agree with TRBD1. V shed 5 bases and J 0 bases; nucleotides not matched to a gene: 14. Germline lookup yields CDR1 SGHTA and CDR2 FQGNSA. The CDR3 loop spans 19 amino acids. The CDR3 sequence is CASSIWLGRTGTNTGELFF. The CDR3 DNA reads as TGTGCCAGCAGCATATGGTTGGGGAGGACAGGGACGAACACCGGGGAGCTGTTTTTT. Drawing the rest from reference TRBV7-2 and TRBJ2-2, the complete variable domain is GAGVSQSPSNKVTEKGKDVELRCDPISGHTALYWYRQSLGQGLEFLIYFQGNSAPDKSGLPSDRFSAERTGGSVSTLTIQRTQQEDSAVYLCASSIWLGRTGTNTGELFFGEGSRLTVL.

Points on this clonotype: Because it lacks the conserved phenylalanine or tryptophan at the end, this CDR3 is likely a read error. The CDR3 nucleotides read TGTGCCAGCAGCTTACTCACCTATTATCCCGGGGCAGCACCTTACAATGAGCAGTTCTCC. Its translation is CASSLLTYYPGAAPYNEQFS. The chain recombines TRBV7-2 with TRBJ2-1; tentatively, D is TRBD1 or TRBD2 (5 bases each). The CDR3 covers 20 residues. CDR1 SGHTA and CDR2 FQGNSA come from the germline V gene. Trimming removed 2 bases at V and 4 bases at J, with 27 bases between.

In this sample, this clonotype turned up many times. The chain combines TRBV7-3 with TRBJ2-1; 13 nucleotides match TRBD2. The CDR3 extends over 15 amino acids. CDR1 and CDR2 (germline): SGHTA, FQGTGA. V was clipped by 5 bases and J by 9 bases; unmatched bases: 7. In nucleotides, the CDR3 is TGTGCCAGCAGCCAAACTAGCGGGGGGGCTGGTGAGCAGTTCTTC. Translation: CASSQTSGGAGEQFF. The full variable domain, in which reference TRBV7-3 and TRBJ2-1 provide the parts outside the CDR3, is GAGVSQTPSNKVTEKGKYVELRCDPISGHTALYWYRQSLGQGPEFLIYFQGTGAADDSGLPNDRFFAVRPEGSVSTLKIQRTERGDSAVYLCASSQTSGGAGEQFFGPGTRLTVL.

In this sample, this clonotype turned up many times. The V and J genes are TRBV25-1 and TRBJ2-5; tentatively, D is TRBD2 (6 bases). The CDR3 runs 14 residues. Germline CDR1 reads MGHDK; CDR2 reads SYGVNS. Between the trimmed V and J ends, which lost 2 bases and 1 base, there was a span of 8 bases. The CDR3 nucleotides are TGTGCCAGCAGTGAACTAGCGTTCCAAGAGACCCAGTACTTC. Translation gives CASSELAFQETQYF.

This clonotype was picked up many times. V and J are TRBV19 and TRBJ2-7, with 7 bases aligning to TRBD1. The J segment lost 3 bases and the V segment lost 8 bases, leaving 22 bases of the junction unmatched. Germline loops: CDR1 LNHDA, CDR2 SQIVND (reference sequence). This CDR3 comprises 18 residues. The CDR3 nucleotides are TGTGCCAGTTCAGAACCCCCGGGACAGATGAGATTAAACTACGAGCAGTACTTC. Translation gives CASSEPPGQMRLNYEQYF.

V usage is TRBV18 and J usage is TRBJ1-2, with 7 nucleotides matching TRBD1. Trimming cost V 5 bases and J 4 bases; bases outside gene matches: 4. This CDR3 has 13 residues. The germline V gene has CDR1 KGHSH and CDR2 LQKENI. The CDR3 loop reads CASSEGQSYGYTF. The CDR3 nucleotides read TGTGCCAGCTCAGAGGGACAGTCCTATGGCTACACCTTC. Supplemented by reference TRBV18 and TRBJ1-2, the full variable domain reads NAGVMQNPRHLVRRRGQEARLRCSPMKGHSHVYWYRQLPEEGLKFMVYLQKENIIDESGMPKERFSAEFPKEGPSILRIQQVVRGDSAAYFCASSEGQSYGYTFGSGTRLTVV.

This clonotype was counted ten times or more. The chain combines TRBV27 with TRBJ2-1; TRBD1 or TRBD2 may be the D gene (5 bases each). In germline, CDR1 is MNHEY, CDR2 SMNVEV (reference sequence). Trimming took off 2 bases at V and 7 bases at J, with 12 bases between the two ends. This CDR3 region has 14 residues. The CDR3 sequence: CASSLTARGNEQFF. CDR3 DNA: TGTGCCAGCAGTTTAACCGCGAGGGGAAATGAGCAGTTCTTC.

The chain has TRBV7-9 and TRBJ1-2, with 9 bases aligning to TRBD1. Per the germline V gene, CDR1 is SEHNR and CDR2 is FQNEAQ (reference sequence). The CDR3 contains 14 residues. Germline trimming cut 3 bases from V and 4 bases from J; bases unmatched to any gene: 3. CDR3 nucleotides: TGTGCCAGCAGCTTGGACAGGGGCATCTATGGCTACACCTTC. Its protein is CASSLDRGIYGYTF.

The table lists this clonotype with many counts. This chain joins TRBV2 and TRBJ2-1, with 7 positions matching TRBD1. Per germline, CDR1 SNHLY and CDR2 FYNNEI. This CDR3 region has 15 residues. Trimming took 6 bases from V and 0 from J; bases not matched to a gene: 5. CDR3: CASRETGSSYNEQFF. CDR3 bases: TGTGCCAGCAGAGAGACAGGGAGCTCCTACAATGAGCAGTTCTTC. The variable domain in full, completed from reference TRBV2 and TRBJ2-1, reads EPEVTQTPSHQVTQMGQEVILRCVPISNHLYFYWYRQILGQKVEFLVSFYNNEISEKSEIFDDQFSVERPDGSNFTLKIRSTKLEDSAMYFCASRETGSSYNEQFFGPGTRLTVL.

Worth noting for this clonotype: A much larger clone lies a single base off, so this may be a read error. V gene TRBV6-1 combines with J gene TRBJ2-7, with TRBD2 identical over 9 bases. The CDR3 length is 14 residues. Germline V gene data show CDR1 as MNHNS and CDR2 as SASEGT. J gave up 6 bases and V 7 bases, and 10 bases lay outside the gene matches. This chain's CDR3 is CASKPAGGQGEQYF. The CDR3 DNA reads TGTGCCAGCAAGCCAGCGGGAGGTCAGGGCGAGCAGTACTTC.

This clonotype was counted at least ten times. The chain carries TRBV12-3 or TRBV12-4 and TRBJ1-3; D ambiguous. The CDR3 is 12 amino acids. Trimming shortened V by 6 bases and J by 4 bases, and 7 bases separated the two germline ends. CDR3: CASSLEGNTIYF. The CDR3 DNA follows: TGTGCCAGCAGCTTGGAGGGAAACACCATATATTTT.

There are many counts of this clonotype. The chain has TRBV2 and TRBJ2-5; TRBD1 or TRBD2 may be the D gene (5 bases each). In germline, CDR1 is SNHLY, CDR2 FYNNEI. V was clipped by 7 bases and J by 4 bases, with 10 bases between them. This CDR3 region has 12 residues. In DNA form, the CDR3 reads TGTGCCAGCACGAGGGGACGAGAGACCCAGTACTTC. As protein: CASTRGRETQYF. The full variable domain, with the rest looked up from reference TRBV2 and TRBJ2-5, is EPEVTQTPSHQVTQMGQEVILRCVPISNHLYFYWYRQILGQKVEFLVSFYNNEISEKSEIFDDQFSVERPDGSNFTLKIRSTKLEDSAMYFCASTRGRETQYFGPGTRLLVL.